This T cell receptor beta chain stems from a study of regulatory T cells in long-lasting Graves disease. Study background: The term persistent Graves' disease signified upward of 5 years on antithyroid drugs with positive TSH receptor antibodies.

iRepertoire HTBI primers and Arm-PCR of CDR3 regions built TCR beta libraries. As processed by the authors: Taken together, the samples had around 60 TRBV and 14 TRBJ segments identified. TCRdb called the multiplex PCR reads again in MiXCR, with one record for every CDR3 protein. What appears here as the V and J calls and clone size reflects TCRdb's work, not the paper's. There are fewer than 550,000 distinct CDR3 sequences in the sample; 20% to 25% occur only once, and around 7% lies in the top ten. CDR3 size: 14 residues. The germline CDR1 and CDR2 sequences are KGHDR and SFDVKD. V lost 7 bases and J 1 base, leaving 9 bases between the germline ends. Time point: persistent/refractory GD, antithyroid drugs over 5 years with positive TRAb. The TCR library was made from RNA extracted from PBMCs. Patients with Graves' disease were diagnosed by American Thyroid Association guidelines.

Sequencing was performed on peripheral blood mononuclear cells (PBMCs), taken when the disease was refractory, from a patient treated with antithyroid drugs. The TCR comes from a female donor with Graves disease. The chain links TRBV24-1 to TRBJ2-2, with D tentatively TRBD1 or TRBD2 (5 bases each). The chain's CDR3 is CATRGEQNTGELFF. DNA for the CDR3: TGTGCCACCAGGGGGGAACAGAACACCGGGGAGCTGTTTTTT.